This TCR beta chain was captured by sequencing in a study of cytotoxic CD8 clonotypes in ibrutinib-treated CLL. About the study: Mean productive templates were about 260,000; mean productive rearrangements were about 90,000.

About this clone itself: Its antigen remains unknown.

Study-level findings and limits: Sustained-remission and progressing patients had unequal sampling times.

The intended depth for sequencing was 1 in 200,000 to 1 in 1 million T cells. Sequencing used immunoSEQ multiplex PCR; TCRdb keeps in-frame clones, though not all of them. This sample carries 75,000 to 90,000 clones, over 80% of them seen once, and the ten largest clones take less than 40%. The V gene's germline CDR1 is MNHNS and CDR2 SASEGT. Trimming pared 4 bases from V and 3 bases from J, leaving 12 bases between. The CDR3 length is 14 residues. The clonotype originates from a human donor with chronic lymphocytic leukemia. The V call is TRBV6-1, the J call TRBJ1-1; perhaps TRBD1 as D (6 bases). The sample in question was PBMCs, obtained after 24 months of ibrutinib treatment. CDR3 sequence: CASSARGQDTEAFF. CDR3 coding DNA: TGTGCCAGCAGTGCCCGGGGGCAAGACACTGAAGCTTTCTTT.